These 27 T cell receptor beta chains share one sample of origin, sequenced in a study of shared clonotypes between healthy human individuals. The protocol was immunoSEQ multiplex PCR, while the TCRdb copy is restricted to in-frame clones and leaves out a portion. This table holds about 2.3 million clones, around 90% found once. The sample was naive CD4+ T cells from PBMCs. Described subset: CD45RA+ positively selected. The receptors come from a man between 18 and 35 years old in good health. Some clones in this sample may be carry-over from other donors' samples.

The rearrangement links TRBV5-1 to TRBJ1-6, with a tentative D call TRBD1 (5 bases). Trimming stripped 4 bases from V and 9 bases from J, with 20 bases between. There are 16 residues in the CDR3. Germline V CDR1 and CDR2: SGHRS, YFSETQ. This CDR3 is CASSPGERGPVSPLHF. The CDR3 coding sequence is TGCGCCAGCAGCCCGGGGGAGAGGGGCCCGGTTTCACCCCTCCACTTT.

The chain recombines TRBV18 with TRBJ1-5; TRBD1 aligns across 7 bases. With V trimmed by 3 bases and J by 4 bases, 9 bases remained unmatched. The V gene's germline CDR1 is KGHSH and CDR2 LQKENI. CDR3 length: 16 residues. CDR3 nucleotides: TGTGCCAGCTCACCTTACGGCCCACAGGGGAATCAGCCCCAGCATTTT. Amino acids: CASSPYGPQGNQPQHF.

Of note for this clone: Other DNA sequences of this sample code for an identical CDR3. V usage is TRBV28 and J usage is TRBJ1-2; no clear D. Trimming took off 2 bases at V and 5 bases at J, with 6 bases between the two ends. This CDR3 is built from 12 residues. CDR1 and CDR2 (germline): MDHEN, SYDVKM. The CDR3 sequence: CASSLVGYGYTF. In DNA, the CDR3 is TGTGCCAGCAGTTTAGTTGGTTATGGCTACACCTTC.

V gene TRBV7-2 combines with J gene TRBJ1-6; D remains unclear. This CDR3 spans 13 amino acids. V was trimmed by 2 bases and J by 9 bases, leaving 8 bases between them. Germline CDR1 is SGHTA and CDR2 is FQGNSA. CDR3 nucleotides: TGTGCCAGCAGCTTAATGTCTCCTTCACCCCTCCACTTT. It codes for CASSLMSPSPLHF.

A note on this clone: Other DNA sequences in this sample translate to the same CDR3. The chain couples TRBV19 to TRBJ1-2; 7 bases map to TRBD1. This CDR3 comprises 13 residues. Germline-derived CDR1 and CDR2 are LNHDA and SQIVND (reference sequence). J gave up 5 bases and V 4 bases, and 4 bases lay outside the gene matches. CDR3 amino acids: CASSRDSLYGYTF. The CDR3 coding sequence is TGTGCCAGTAGTAGGGACAGCCTATATGGCTACACCTTC. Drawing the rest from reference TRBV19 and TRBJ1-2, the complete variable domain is DGGITQSPKYLFRKEGQNVTLSCEQNLNHDAMYWYRQDPGQGLRLIYYSQIVNDFQKGDIAEGYSVSREKKESFPLTVTSAQKNPTAFYLCASSRDSLYGYTFGSGTRLTVV.

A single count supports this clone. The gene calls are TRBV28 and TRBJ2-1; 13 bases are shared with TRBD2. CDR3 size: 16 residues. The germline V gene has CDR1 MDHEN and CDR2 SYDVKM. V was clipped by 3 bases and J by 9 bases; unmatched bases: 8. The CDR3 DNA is TGTGCCAGCAGTTTCCCGGGACTAGCGGGAATGGGTGAGCAGTTCTTC. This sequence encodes CASSFPGLAGMGEQFF.

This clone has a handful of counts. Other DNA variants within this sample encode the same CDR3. The CDR3 DNA is TGTGCCAGCTCAAGCGGGGTTGGCTATGGCTACACCTTC. It is translated as CASSSGVGYGYTF. The gene calls are TRBV18 and TRBJ1-2; D gene uncertain. Trimming stripped 5 bases from V and 4 bases from J, with 11 bases between. Looked up from germline, CDR1 is KGHSH and CDR2 is LQKENI. CDR3 length: 13 residues.

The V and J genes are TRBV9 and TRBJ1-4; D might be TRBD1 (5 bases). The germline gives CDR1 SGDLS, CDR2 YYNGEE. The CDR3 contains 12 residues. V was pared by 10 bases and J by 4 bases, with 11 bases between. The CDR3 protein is CAPWQGNEKLFF. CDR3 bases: TGTGCCCCTTGGCAGGGTAATGAAAAACTGTTTTTT.

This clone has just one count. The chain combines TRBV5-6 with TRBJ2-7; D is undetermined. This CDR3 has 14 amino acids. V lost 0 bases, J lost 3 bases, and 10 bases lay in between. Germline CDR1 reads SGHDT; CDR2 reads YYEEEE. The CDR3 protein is CASSLARPIYEQYF. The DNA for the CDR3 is TGTGCCAGCAGCTTGGCGAGGCCGATCTACGAGCAGTACTTC.

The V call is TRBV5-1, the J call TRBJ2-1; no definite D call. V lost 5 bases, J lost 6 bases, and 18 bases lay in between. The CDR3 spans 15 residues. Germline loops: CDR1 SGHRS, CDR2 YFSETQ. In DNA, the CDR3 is TGCGCCAGCAGAGAAGGACCCACCCAGGCCAATGAGCAGTTCTTC. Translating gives CASREGPTQANEQFF.

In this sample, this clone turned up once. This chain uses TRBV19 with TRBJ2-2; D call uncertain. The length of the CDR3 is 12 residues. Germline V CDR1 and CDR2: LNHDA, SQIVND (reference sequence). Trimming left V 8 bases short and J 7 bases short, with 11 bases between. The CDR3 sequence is CASSPGFGELFF. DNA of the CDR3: TGTGCCAGTTCCCCTGGCTTCGGGGAGCTGTTTTTT.

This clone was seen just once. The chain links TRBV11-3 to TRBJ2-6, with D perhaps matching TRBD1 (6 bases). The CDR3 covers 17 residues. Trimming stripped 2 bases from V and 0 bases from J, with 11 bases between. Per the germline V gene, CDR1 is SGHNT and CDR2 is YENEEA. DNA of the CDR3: TGTGCCAGCAGCTTATCAGGGGACCCCTCTGGGGCCAACGTCCTGACTTTC. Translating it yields CASSLSGDPSGANVLTF.

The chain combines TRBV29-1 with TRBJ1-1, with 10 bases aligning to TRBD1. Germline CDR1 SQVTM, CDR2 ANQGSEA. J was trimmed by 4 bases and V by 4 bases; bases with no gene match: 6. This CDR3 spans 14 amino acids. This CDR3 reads CSVVGQGGSTEAFF. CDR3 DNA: TGCAGCGTTGTAGGACAGGGGGGGAGCACTGAAGCTTTCTTT.

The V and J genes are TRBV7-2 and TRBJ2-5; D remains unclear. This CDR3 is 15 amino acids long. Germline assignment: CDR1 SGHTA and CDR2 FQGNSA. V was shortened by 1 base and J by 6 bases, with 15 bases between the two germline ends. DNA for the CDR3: TGTGCCAGCAGCTTAGAGCCGAAGGACGCGCAGACCCAGTACTTC. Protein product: CASSLEPKDAQTQYF.

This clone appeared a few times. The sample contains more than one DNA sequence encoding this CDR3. CDR3 sequence reads: CASSPTQNTEAFF. The DNA of the CDR3 is TGCGCCAGCAGCCCAACACAGAACACTGAAGCTTTCTTT. The chain combines TRBV5-1 with TRBJ1-1; D is uncertain. V lost 4 bases, J lost 1 base, and 8 bases lay in between. CDR1 SGHRS and CDR2 YFSETQ come from the germline V gene. The CDR3 runs 13 residues.

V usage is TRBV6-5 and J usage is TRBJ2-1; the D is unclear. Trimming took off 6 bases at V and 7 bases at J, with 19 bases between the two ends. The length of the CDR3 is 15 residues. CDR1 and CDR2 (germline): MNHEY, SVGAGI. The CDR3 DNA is TGTGCCAGCAGGCAGAGACGGTCTATCGGGAATGAGCAGTTCTTC. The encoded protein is CASRQRRSIGNEQFF.

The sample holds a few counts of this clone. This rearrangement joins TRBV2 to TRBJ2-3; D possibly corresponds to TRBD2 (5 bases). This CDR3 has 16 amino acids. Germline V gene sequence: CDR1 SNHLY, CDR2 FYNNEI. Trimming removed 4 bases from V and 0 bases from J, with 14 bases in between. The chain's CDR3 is CASSAWLAASTDTQYF. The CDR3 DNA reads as TGTGCCAGCAGTGCTTGGCTAGCAGCAAGCACAGATACGCAGTATTTT.

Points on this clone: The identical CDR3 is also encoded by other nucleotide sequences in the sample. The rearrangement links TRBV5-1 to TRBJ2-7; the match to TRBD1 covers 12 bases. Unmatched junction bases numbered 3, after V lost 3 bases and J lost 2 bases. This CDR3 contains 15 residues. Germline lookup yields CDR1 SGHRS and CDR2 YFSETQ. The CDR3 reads CASSSGTGGAYEQYF. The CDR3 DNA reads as TGCGCCAGCAGCTCCGGGACAGGGGGCGCCTACGAGCAGTACTTC.

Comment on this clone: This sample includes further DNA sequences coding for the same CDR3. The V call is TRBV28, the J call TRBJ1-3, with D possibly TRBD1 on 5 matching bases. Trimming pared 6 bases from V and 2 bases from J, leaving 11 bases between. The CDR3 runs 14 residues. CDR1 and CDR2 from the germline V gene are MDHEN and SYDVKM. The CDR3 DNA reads TGTGCCAGCAGCTCCCGGGGGACTGGAAACACCATATATTTT. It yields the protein CASSSRGTGNTIYF.

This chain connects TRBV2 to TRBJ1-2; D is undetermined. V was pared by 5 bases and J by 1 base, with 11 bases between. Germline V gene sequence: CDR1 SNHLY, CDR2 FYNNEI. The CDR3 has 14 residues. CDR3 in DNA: TGTGCCAGCAGTCGAAACCCCGGTAACTATGGCTACACCTTC. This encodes CASSRNPGNYGYTF.

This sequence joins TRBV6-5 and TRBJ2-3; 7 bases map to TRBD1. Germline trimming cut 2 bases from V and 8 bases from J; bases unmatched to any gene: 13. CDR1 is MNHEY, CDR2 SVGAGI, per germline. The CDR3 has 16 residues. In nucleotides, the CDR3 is TGTGCCAGCAGTTACCATCACAGGTGGGCAGGGGGTACGCAGTATTTT. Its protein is CASSYHHRWAGGTQYF.

The CDR3 spells CSAEILGRRVLYGYTF. The CDR3 nucleotides are TGCAGCGCCGAAATATTGGGACGACGGGTCCTCTATGGCTACACCTTC. The chain couples TRBV29-1 to TRBJ1-2; weak D call: TRBD1 (5 bases). Looked up from germline, CDR1 is SQVTM and CDR2 is ANQGSEA. There are 16 residues in the CDR3. V was pared by 7 bases and J by 4 bases, with 25 bases between.

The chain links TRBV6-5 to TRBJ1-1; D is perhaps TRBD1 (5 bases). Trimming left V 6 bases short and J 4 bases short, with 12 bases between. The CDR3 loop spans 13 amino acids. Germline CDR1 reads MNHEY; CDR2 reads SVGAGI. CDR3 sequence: CASSWAGGTEAFF. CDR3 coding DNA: TGTGCCAGCAGCTGGGCGGGGGGCACTGAAGCTTTCTTT.

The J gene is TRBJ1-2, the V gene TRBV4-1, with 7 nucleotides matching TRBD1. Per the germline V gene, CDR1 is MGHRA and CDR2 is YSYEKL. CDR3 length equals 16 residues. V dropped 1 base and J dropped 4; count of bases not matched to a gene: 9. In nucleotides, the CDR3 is TGCGCCAGCAGCCAAGTGGCAGGGACAGCCTTCTATGGCTACACCTTC. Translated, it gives CASSQVAGTAFYGYTF.

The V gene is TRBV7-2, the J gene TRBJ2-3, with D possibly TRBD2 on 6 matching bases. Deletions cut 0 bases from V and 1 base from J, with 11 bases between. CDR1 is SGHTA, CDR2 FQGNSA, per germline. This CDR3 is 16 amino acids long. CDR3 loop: CASSLARASGTDTQYF. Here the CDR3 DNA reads TGTGCCAGCAGCTTAGCGCGGGCTAGCGGCACAGATACGCAGTATTTT.

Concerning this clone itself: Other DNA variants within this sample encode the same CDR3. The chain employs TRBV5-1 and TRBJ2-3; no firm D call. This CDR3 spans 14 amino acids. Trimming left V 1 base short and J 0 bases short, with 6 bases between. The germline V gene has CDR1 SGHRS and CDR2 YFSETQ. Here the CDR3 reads CASSLSGSTDTQYF. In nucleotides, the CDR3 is TGCGCCAGCAGCTTGTCCGGCAGCACAGATACGCAGTATTTT.

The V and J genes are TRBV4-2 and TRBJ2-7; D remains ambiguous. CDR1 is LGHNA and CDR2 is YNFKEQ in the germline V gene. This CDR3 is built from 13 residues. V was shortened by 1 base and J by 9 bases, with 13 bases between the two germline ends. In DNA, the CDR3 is TGTGCCAGCAGCCAAGGGGCGGTTGAGCCGCAGTACTTC. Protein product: CASSQGAVEPQYF.